The next 24 T cell receptor beta chains were all read from a single sample in a study of cytomegalovirus exposure and HLA in healthy donors. Primers: 60 Vbeta forward and 13 Jbeta reverse. Data came from immunoSEQ multiplex PCR; TCRdb stores just in-frame clones and leaves some out. The table has fewer than 200,000 clones, roughly two thirds seen once. The sample consisted of PBMCs. The receptor source for this set is a woman in her 30s in good health and CMV-seronegative.

The chain combines TRBV4-2 with TRBJ1-1; D is possibly TRBD1 (5 bases). Trimming removed 1 base from V and 7 bases from J, with 13 bases in between. The germline V gene encodes CDR1 LGHNA and CDR2 YNFKEQ. The CDR3 totals 14 residues. Here the CDR3 DNA reads TGTGCCAGCAGCCAAGCCAGCGGGGGGAGTGAAGCTTTCTTT. It codes for CASSQASGGSEAFF.

The chain has TRBV11-1 and TRBJ2-1, with 8 nucleotides matching TRBD2. V shed 8 bases and J 7 bases; nucleotides not matched to a gene: 13. This CDR3 comprises 15 residues. CDR1 SGHAT and CDR2 FQDESV come from the germline V gene (reference sequence). The CDR3 DNA sequence: TGTGCCAGCGTTAGCGGGACGACATCGTGGAATGAGCAGTTCTTC. Protein sequence: CASVSGTTSWNEQFF.

V gene TRBV5-6 combines with J gene TRBJ1-6; TRBD1 is a possible D gene (5 bases). Germline V gene data show CDR1 as SGHDT and CDR2 as YYEEEE. Trimming cost V 4 bases and J 4 bases, with 18 bases left between them. CDR3 length: 17 residues. CDR3 coding DNA: TGTGCCAGCAGCCCGATGACTCCATCAGGGTATAATTCACCCCTCCACTTT. Amino acids: CASSPMTPSGYNSPLHF. The full variable domain, completed using reference TRBV5-6 and TRBJ1-6, is DAGVTQSPTHLIKTRGQQVTLRCSPKSGHDTVSWYQQALGQGPQFIFQYYEEEERQRGNFPDRFSGHQFPNYSSELNVNALLLGDSALYLCASSPMTPSGYNSPLHFGNGTRLTVT.

The chain is built from TRBV14 and TRBJ1-6; 7 bases match TRBD1. Germline V gene data show CDR1 as SGHDN and CDR2 as FVKESK. The CDR3 spans 14 residues. Losses at the gene ends were 4 bases for V and 7 bases for J; bases not matched to a gene: 4. This chain's CDR3 is CASSPRGQNSPLHF. The CDR3 DNA sequence: TGTGCCAGCAGCCCAAGGGGGCAGAATTCACCCCTCCACTTT. The full variable domain, completed using reference TRBV14 and TRBJ1-6, is EAGVTQFPSHSVIEKGQTVTLRCDPISGHDNLYWYRRVMGKEIKFLLHFVKESKQDESGMPNNRFLAERTGGTYSTLKVQPAELEDSGVYFCASSPRGQNSPLHFGNGTRLTVT.

This chain uses TRBV27 with TRBJ2-1, with 10 bases matching TRBD2. Trimming took 5 bases from V and 5 from J; bases not matched to a gene: 6. CDR1 and CDR2 from the germline V gene are MNHEY and SMNVEV (reference sequence). The CDR3 has 15 amino acids. Here the CDR3 DNA reads TGTGCCAGCAGTCGGCGGACTAGCGGAAACAATGAGCAGTTCTTC. It encodes CASSRRTSGNNEQFF.

The chain combines TRBV15 with TRBJ1-5; D is unclear. CDR1 and CDR2 (germline): LNHNV, YYDKDF (reference sequence). The V and J ends lost 1 base and 6 bases respectively, with 16 bases between them. The CDR3 runs 16 residues. CDR3 nucleotide sequence: TGTGCCACCAGCAGAGGGTTTTGGCCGTCGGGTCAGCCCCAGCATTTT. Its protein is CATSRGFWPSGQPQHF.

The chain has TRBV6-1 and TRBJ1-2; 7 bases map to TRBD1. V shed 5 bases, J shed 2 bases, and the junction held 8 bases outside the gene matches. The CDR3 totals 15 residues. Germline CDR1 MNHNS, CDR2 SASEGT. The CDR3 region is CASSNPTGRNYGYTF. In nucleotides, the CDR3 is TGTGCCAGCAGTAACCCGACAGGGCGAAACTATGGCTACACCTTC.

The V gene is TRBV9, the J gene TRBJ1-6; 9 bases fit TRBD1. The V gene end was trimmed by 0 bases and the J gene end by 8 bases; junction bases not matched to a gene: 3. CDR3 size: 15 residues. CDR1 is SGDLS and CDR2 is YYNGEE in the germline V gene. CDR3 sequence reads: CASSVVGQGYSPLHF. The CDR3 region has the DNA TGTGCCAGCAGCGTAGTCGGACAGGGGTATTCACCCCTCCACTTT.

The chain employs TRBV5-8 and TRBJ2-2, with TRBD1 identical over 7 bases. With 3 bases clipped from V and 6 bases from J, the junction kept 8 bases outside the gene matches. The CDR3 loop spans 15 amino acids. The germline CDR1 and CDR2 sequences are SGHTS and YDEGEE. CDR3 DNA sequence: TGTGCCAGCAGCTACCCAAGGGGGCGAGCCGGGGAGCTGTTTTTT. Its protein product is CASSYPRGRAGELFF.

The chain links TRBV4-3 to TRBJ2-1, with TRBD1 identical over 8 bases. Trimming cost V 2 bases and J 4 bases; bases outside gene matches: 7. Germline CDR1 reads LGHNA; CDR2 reads YSLEER. This CDR3 contains 16 residues. The CDR3 sequence: CASSQSYRGNYNEQFF. Written as DNA, the CDR3 is TGCGCCAGCAGCCAATCCTACAGGGGGAATTACAATGAGCAGTTCTTC.

V and J are TRBV11-2 and TRBJ1-6; D is possibly TRBD1 (6 bases). Trimming stripped 7 bases from V and 8 bases from J, with 18 bases between. Germline values: CDR1 SGHAT, CDR2 FQNNGV. The CDR3 has 15 residues. DNA for the CDR3: TGTGCCAGCACCCCTAGCTCAGGGGTGGATTCACCCCTCCACTTT. The encoded protein is CASTPSSGVDSPLHF.

This sequence joins TRBV28 and TRBJ1-3; 7 positions match TRBD1. Germline assignment: CDR1 MDHEN and CDR2 SYDVKM. V lost 5 bases and J lost 0; bases outside the gene matches: 7. The CDR3 is made up of 16 amino acids. CDR3 bases: TGTGCCAGCAGTGACGCCAGGGGGAGCTCTGGAAACACCATATATTTT. Translation gives CASSDARGSSGNTIYF.

This clone turned up a few times. V gene TRBV6-1 combines with J gene TRBJ2-5; 14 positions match TRBD2. The CDR3 loop spans 16 amino acids. Looked up from germline, CDR1 is MNHNS and CDR2 is SASEGT. After removal of 4 bases from V and 1 base from J, the junction contained 2 bases not matched to a gene. The CDR3 DNA is TGTGCCAGCAGTGGACTAGCGGGGGGGATCCAAGAGACCCAGTACTTC. Its protein product is CASSGLAGGIQETQYF.

V and J are TRBV5-6 and TRBJ2-7; perhaps TRBD2 as D (6 bases). Germline-derived CDR1 and CDR2 are SGHDT and YYEEEE. CDR3 length: 15 amino acids. Trimming removed 2 bases from V and 2 bases from J, with 14 bases in between. The CDR3 reads CASSLPGTPAYEQYF. The CDR3 bases are TGTGCCAGCAGCTTACCCGGGACTCCCGCCTACGAGCAGTACTTC. Filled out from reference TRBV5-6 and TRBJ2-7, the complete variable domain reads DAGVTQSPTHLIKTRGQQVTLRCSPKSGHDTVSWYQQALGQGPQFIFQYYEEEERQRGNFPDRFSGHQFPNYSSELNVNALLLGDSALYLCASSLPGTPAYEQYFGPGTRLTVT.

This clone was detected only a few times. The chain employs TRBV7-2 and TRBJ2-1, with 7 bases aligning to TRBD1. This CDR3 contains 14 residues. CDR1 and CDR2 from the germline V gene are SGHTA and FQGNSA. The ends lost 5 bases at V and 5 bases at J; junction bases unmatched: 6. The CDR3 sequence: CASSPTGTDNEQFF. CDR3 in DNA: TGTGCCAGCAGCCCAACCGGGACAGACAATGAGCAGTTCTTC. Full variable domain (missing parts from reference TRBV7-2 and TRBJ2-1): GAGVSQSPSNKVTEKGKDVELRCDPISGHTALYWYRQSLGQGLEFLIYFQGNSAPDKSGLPSDRFSAERTGGSVSTLTIQRTQQEDSAVYLCASSPTGTDNEQFFGPGTRLTVL.

The V gene is TRBV7-9, the J gene TRBJ2-5, with 7 bases fitting TRBD1. CDR3 size: 12 residues. The germline V gene encodes CDR1 SEHNR and CDR2 FQNEAQ (reference sequence). The CDR3 is CSTTDRVETQYF. CDR3 bases: TGTTCCACTACCGACAGGGTTGAGACCCAGTACTTC.

This clone was seen a few times. V and J are TRBV5-4 and TRBJ2-7, with D maybe TRBD2 (5 bases). V was cut by 2 bases and J by 1 base, with 7 bases left in between. CDR3 length: 13 residues. Germline V lookup: CDR1 SGHNT, CDR2 YYREEE (reference sequence). Written as DNA, the CDR3 is TGTGCCAGCAGCTTCGGGGAGTCCTACGAGCAGTACTTC. Translating it yields CASSFGESYEQYF.

This clone has only a few counts. V is TRBV7-2 and J is TRBJ1-1; the D gene is possibly TRBD1 (6 bases). This CDR3 spans 15 amino acids. Trimming stripped 3 bases from V and 0 bases from J, with 11 bases between. Germline assignment: CDR1 SGHTA and CDR2 FQGNSA. The CDR3 DNA reads as TGTGCCAGCAGCTTGGGGGCTTACTTGAACACTGAAGCTTTCTTT. Its translation is CASSLGAYLNTEAFF.

This chain links TRBV5-4 with TRBJ2-3; the match to TRBD2 covers 11 bases. J lost 1 base, V lost 4 bases, and 5 bases had no gene match. CDR1 SGHNT and CDR2 YYREEE come from the germline V gene (reference sequence). CDR3 length: 16 amino acids. The CDR3 protein is CASSPKLAGGTDTQYF. The CDR3 nucleotides read TGTGCCAGCAGCCCGAAACTAGCGGGGGGCACAGATACGCAGTATTTT.

The chain is built from TRBV6-5 and TRBJ1-1, with D maybe TRBD1 (5 bases). The V end was cut by 2 bases, the J end by 1 base, with 11 bases between. Germline CDR1 MNHEY, CDR2 SVGAGI. The CDR3 has 15 residues. CDR3 in DNA: TGTGCCAGCAGTTACGACGGGGGGGGGAACACTGAAGCTTTCTTT. It specifies CASSYDGGGNTEAFF.

V usage is TRBV4-3 and J usage is TRBJ2-7, with D unresolved. Deletions cut 0 bases from V and 2 bases from J, with 8 bases between. Looked up from germline, CDR1 is LGHNA and CDR2 is YSLEER. The CDR3 spans 14 residues. The CDR3 DNA reads as TGCGCCAGCAGCCAAGATGCAGGCGCCTACGAGCAGTACTTC. Translating it yields CASSQDAGAYEQYF.

The CDR3 sequence: CASTDTGGGSYEQYF. The DNA of the CDR3 is TGCGCCAGCACCGACACAGGGGGCGGTTCCTACGAGCAGTACTTC. J is TRBJ2-5 and V is TRBV5-1, with 9 positions matching TRBD1. The DNA end lines up better with TRBJ2-7; the J call may be wrong. Germline V gene sequence: CDR1 SGHRS, CDR2 YFSETQ. CDR3 length equals 15 residues.

This CDR3 is CASSQLGRAAGVDTQYF. CDR3 bases: TGTGCCAGCAGCCAGTTGGGTCGGGCGGCGGGAGTAGATACGCAGTATTTT. The J gene is TRBJ2-3, the V gene TRBV11-2; 7 bases agree with TRBD2. V lost 5 bases and J lost 5; bases outside the gene matches: 16. This CDR3 spans 17 amino acids. Germline V gene data show CDR1 as SGHAT and CDR2 as FQNNGV.

V gene TRBV4-3 combines with J gene TRBJ2-3; tentative D call: TRBD1 (6 bases). Germline V lookup: CDR1 LGHNA, CDR2 YSLEER. V was pared by 4 bases and J by 2 bases, with 13 bases between. The CDR3 extends over 15 amino acids. The chain's CDR3 is CASSRDGQITDTQYF. The CDR3 DNA reads TGCGCCAGCAGCCGGGACGGACAGATCACAGATACGCAGTATTTT.